This TCR beta chain originates from a study of OX40 agonist ivuxolimab in advanced cancers. V dropped 2 bases and J dropped 14 bases, with 6 bases sitting between them. The CDR3 covers 8 residues. CDR1 is DFQATT, CDR2 SNEGSKA, per germline (reference sequence). Assay: immunoSEQ multiplex PCR; the TCRdb copy retains only in-frame clones and omits some. The sample consists of about 50,000 clones, 88% of them appearing once. The TCR originated in an adult with an advanced solid tumor such as melanoma, head and neck, liver or kidney cancer. The sequencing used CD4+ or CD8+ T cells sorted from blood, collected in a trial of the OX40 agonist ivuxolimab. The rearrangement joins TRBV20-1 to TRBJ2-5; no definite D call. Here the CDR3 reads CSARNLYF. The CDR3 DNA sequence: TGCAGTGCTAGAAACCTATACTTC.